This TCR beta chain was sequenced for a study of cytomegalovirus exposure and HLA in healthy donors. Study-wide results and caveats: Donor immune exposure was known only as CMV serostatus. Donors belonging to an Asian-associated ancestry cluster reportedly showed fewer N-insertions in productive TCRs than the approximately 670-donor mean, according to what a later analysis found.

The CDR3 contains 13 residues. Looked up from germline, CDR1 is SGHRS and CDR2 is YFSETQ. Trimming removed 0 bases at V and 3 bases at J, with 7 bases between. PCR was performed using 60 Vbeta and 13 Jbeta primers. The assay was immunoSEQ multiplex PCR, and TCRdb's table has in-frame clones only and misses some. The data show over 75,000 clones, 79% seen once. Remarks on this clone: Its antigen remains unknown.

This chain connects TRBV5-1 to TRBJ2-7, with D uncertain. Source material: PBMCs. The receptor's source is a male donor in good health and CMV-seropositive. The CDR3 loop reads CASSLGTDYEQYF. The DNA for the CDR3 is TGCGCCAGCAGCTTGGGTACAGACTACGAGCAGTACTTC.